This T cell receptor beta chain emerged from a study of blood T cell repertoires in COVID-19. TCRdb's copy holds only in-frame clones and misses some; the assay was immunoSEQ multiplex PCR. Of 80,000 or so clones listed, roughly 80% were seen once; the top ten hold 36%. Losses at the gene ends were 2 bases for V and 1 base for J; bases not matched to a gene: 4. The CDR3 covers 16 residues. Germline V gene data show CDR1 as SGHRS and CDR2 as YFSETQ. The material sequenced was peripheral blood. This clonotype originated in a woman in her 70s with acute or convalescent COVID-19. This sequence joins TRBV5-1 and TRBJ2-1; TRBD2 aligns across 9 bases. CDR3 sequence reads: CASSLAGGGSYNEQFF. CDR3 bases: TGCGCCAGCAGCTTAGCGGGAGGAGGGTCCTACAATGAGCAGTTCTTC.